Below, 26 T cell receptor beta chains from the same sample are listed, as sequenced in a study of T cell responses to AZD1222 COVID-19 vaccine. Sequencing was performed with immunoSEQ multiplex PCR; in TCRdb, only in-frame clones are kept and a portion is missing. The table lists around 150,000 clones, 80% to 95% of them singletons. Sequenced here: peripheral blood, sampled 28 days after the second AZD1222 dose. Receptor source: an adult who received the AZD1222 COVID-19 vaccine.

CDR3 bases: TGCGCCAGCAGACGATCGGGTTCTAACTATGGCTACACCTTC. Protein: CASRRSGSNYGYTF. The J gene is TRBJ1-2, the V gene TRBV10-1; D unresolved. CDR3 length: 14 amino acids. Germline V CDR1 and CDR2: WNHNN, SYGVQD (reference sequence). The ends were cut back, 6 bases at V and 0 bases at J, with 11 bases in the middle.

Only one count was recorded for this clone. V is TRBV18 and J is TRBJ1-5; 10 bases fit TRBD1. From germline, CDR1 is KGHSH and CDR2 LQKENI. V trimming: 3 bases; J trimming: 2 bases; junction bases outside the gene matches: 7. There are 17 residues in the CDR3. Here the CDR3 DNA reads TGTGCCAGCTCACCCTCGACCGGGACAGGGGGCAATCAGCCCCAGCATTTT. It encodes CASSPSTGTGGNQPQHF.

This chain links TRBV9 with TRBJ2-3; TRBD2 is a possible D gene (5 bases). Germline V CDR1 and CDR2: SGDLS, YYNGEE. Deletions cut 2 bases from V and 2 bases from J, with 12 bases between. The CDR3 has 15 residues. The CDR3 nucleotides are TGTGCCAGCAGCGTCGGCGGGTCTTTCACAGATACGCAGTATTTT. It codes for CASSVGGSFTDTQYF.

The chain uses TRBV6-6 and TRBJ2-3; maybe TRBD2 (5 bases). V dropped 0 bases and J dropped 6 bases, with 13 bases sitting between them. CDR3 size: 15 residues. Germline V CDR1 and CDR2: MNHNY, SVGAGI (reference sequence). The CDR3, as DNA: TGTGCCAGCAGTTACTCCCCGAGGAGAGGGGATACGCAGTATTTT. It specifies CASSYSPRRGDTQYF.

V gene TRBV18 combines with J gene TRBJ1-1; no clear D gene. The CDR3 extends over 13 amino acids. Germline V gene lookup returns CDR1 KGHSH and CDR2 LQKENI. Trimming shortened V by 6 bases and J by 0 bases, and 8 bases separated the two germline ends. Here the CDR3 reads CASSEGMNTEAFF. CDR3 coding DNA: TGTGCCAGCTCGGAAGGTATGAACACTGAAGCTTTCTTT.

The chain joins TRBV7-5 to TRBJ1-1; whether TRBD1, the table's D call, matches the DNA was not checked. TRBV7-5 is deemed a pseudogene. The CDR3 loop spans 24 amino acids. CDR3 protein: CARSLRDRGRSAPAVEGVNTEAFF. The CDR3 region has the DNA TGTGCCAGAAGCTTAAGGGACAGGGGGCGATCGGCACCGGCGGTTGAGGGCGTCAACACTGAAGCTTTCTTT.

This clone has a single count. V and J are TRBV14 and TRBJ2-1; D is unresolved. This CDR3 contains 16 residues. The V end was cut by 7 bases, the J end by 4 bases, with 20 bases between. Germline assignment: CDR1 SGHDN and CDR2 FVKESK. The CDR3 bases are TGTGCCAGCACCCCCTCCGGGCGAATTTCGTACAATGAGCAGTTCTTC. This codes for CASTPSGRISYNEQFF.

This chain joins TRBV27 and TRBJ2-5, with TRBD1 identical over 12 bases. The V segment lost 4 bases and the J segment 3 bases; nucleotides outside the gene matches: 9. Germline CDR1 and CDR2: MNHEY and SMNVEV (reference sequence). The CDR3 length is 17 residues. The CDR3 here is CASSSPFGTGGKETQYF. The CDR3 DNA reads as TGTGCCAGCAGTTCCCCCTTTGGGACAGGGGGCAAAGAGACCCAGTACTTC.

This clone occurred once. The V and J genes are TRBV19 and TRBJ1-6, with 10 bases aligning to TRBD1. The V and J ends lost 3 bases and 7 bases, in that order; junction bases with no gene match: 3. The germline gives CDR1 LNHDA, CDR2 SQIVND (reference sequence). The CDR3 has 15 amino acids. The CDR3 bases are TGTGCCAGTAGTATTTCGGGACAGGGGAATTCACCCCTCCACTTT. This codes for CASSISGQGNSPLHF.

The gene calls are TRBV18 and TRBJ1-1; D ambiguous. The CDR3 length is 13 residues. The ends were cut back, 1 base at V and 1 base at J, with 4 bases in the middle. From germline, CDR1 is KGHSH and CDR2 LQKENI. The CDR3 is CASSPQKNTEAFF. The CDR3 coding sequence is TGTGCCAGCTCACCACAGAAGAACACTGAAGCTTTCTTT.

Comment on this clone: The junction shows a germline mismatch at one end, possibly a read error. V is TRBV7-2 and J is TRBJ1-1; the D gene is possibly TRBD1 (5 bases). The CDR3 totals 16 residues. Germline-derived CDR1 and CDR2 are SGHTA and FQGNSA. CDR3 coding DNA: TGTGCCAGCAGCTTAGCGTACGGGGGTAGGAACGCTGAAGCTTTCTTT. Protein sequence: CASSLAYGGRNAEAFF. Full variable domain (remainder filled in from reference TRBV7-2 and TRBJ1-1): GAGVSQSPSNKVTEKGKDVELRCDPISGHTALYWYRQSLGQGLEFLIYFQGNSAPDKSGLPSDRFSAERTGGSVSTLTIQRTQQEDSAVYLCASSLAYGGRNAEAFFGQGTRLTVV.

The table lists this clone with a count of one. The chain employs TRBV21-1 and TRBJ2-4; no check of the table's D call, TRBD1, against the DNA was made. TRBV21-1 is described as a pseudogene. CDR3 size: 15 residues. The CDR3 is CASSNPDIAKNIQYF. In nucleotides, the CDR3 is TGTGCCAGCAGCAACCCAGACATAGCCAAAAACATTCAGTACTTC.

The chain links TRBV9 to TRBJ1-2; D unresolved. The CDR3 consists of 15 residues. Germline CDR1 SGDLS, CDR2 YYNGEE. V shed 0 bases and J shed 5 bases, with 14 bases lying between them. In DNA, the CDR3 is TGTGCCAGCAGCGTAGCCGGGCAGATCTCTTATGGCTACACCTTC. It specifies CASSVAGQISYGYTF.

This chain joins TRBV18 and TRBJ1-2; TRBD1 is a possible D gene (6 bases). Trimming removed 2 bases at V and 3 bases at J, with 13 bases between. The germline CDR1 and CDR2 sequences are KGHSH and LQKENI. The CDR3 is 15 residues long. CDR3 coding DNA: TGTGCCAGCTCACCAGCCCCTCGGGGGCACTATGGCTACACCTTC. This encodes CASSPAPRGHYGYTF.

CDR3 sequence: CASSLTGPGDQPQHF. The CDR3 region has the DNA TGCGCCAGCAGCTTGACGGGGCCTGGGGATCAGCCCCAGCATTTT. The chain has TRBV5-1 and TRBJ1-5; tentative D call: TRBD1 (5 bases). The CDR3 extends over 15 amino acids. Trimming cost V 1 base and J 5 bases, with 13 bases left between them. The germline V gene encodes CDR1 SGHRS and CDR2 YFSETQ.

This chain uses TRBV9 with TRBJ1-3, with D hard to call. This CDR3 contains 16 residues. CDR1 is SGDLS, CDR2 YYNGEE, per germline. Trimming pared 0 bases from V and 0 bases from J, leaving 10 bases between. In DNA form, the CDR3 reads TGTGCCAGCAGCGTAGAGTTGGGGAGCTCTGGAAACACCATATATTTT. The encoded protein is CASSVELGSSGNTIYF.

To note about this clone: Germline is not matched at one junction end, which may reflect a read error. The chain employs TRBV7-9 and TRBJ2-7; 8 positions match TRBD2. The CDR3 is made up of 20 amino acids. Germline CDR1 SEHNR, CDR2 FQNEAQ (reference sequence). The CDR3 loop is CARSTTPGGPLGAQSDEQYF. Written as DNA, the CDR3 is TGTGCCCGCAGCACCACGCCGGGGGGGCCGTTGGGCGCCCAGTCTGACGAGCAGTACTTC.

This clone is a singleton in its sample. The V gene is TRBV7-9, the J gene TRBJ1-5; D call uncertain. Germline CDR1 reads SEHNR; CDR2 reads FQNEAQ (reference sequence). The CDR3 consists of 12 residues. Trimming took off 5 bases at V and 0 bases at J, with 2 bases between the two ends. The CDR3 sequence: CASSISNQPQHF. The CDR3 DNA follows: TGTGCCAGCAGCATTAGCAATCAGCCCCAGCATTTT.

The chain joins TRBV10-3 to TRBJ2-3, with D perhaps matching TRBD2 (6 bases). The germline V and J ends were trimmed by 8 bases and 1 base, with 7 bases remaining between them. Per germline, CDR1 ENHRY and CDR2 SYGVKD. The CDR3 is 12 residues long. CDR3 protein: CAIRGGTDTQYF. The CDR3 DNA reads TGTGCCATCCGCGGGGGCACAGATACGCAGTATTTT.

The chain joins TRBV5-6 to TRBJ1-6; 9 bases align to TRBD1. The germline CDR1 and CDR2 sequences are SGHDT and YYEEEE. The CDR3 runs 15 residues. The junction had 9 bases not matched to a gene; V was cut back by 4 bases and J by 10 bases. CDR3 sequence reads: CASSGPGTGLSPLHF. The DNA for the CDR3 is TGTGCCAGCAGCGGTCCCGGGACAGGGCTCTCACCCCTCCACTTT.

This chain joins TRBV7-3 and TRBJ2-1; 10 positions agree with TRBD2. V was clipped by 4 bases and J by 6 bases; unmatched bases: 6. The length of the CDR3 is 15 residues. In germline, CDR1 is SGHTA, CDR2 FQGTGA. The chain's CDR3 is CASSSQAGGLNEQFF. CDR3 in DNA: TGTGCCAGCAGCTCACAAGCGGGAGGGCTCAATGAGCAGTTCTTC.

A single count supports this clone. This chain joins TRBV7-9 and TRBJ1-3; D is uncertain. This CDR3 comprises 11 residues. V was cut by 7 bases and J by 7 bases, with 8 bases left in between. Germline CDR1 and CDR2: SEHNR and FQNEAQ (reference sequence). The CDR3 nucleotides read TGTGCCAGCATGGACCTCAACACCATATATTTT. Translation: CASMDLNTIYF.

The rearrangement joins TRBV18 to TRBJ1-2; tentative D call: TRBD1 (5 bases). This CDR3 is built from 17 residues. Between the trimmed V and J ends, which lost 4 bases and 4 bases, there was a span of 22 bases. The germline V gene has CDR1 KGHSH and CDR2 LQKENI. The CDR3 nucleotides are TGTGCCAGCTCACACCGAGGCCCGACAGAGACCATCTATGGCTACACCTTC. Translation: CASSHRGPTETIYGYTF.

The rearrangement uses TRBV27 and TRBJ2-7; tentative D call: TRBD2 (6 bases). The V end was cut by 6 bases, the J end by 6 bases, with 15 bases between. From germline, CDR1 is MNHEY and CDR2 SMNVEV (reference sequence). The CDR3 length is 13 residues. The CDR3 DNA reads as TGTGCCAGCAGCCCCGGGACTCCTTTCGAGCAGTACTTC. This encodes CASSPGTPFEQYF.

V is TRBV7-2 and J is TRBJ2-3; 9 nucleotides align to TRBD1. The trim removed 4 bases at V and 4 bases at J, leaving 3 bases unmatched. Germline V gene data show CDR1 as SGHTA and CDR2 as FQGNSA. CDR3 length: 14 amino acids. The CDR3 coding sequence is TGTGCCAGCAGCTCGGACAGGGGCGCAGATACGCAGTATTTT. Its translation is CASSSDRGADTQYF.

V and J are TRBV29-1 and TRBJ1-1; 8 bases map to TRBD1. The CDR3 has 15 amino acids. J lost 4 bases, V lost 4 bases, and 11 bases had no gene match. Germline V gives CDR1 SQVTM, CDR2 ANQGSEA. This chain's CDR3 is CSVGTLGQGGTEAFF. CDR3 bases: TGCAGCGTTGGAACACTTGGACAGGGTGGCACTGAAGCTTTCTTT.